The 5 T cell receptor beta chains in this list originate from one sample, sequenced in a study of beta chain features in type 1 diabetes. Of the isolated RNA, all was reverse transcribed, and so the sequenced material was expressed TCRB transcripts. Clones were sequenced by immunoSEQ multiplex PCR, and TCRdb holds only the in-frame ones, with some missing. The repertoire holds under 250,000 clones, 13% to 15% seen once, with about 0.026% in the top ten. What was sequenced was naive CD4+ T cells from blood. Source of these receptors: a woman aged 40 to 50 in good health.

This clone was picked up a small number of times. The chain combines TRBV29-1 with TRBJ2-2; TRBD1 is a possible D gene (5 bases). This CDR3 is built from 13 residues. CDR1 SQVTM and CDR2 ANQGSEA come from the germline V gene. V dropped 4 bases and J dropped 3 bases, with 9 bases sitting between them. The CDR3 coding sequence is TGCAGCGTTGGCGACAGCTACACCGGGGAGCTGTTTTTT. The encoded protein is CSVGDSYTGELFF.

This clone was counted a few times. In DNA, the CDR3 is TGTGCCAGCAGCTTGGCCCGGACAGGGGGCGAATATGGCTACACCTTC. Translated: CASSLARTGGEYGYTF. V and J are TRBV5-6 and TRBJ1-2; 11 nucleotides line up with TRBD1. Unmatched junction bases numbered 6, after V lost 0 bases and J lost 5 bases. This CDR3 is 16 amino acids long. Germline CDR1 is SGHDT and CDR2 is YYEEEE.

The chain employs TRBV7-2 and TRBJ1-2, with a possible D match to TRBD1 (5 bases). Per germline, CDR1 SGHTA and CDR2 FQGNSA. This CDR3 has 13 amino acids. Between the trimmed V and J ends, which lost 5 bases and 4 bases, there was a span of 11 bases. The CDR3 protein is CASSPGFSYGYTF. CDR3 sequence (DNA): TGTGCCAGCAGCCCAGGGTTCTCCTATGGCTACACCTTC.

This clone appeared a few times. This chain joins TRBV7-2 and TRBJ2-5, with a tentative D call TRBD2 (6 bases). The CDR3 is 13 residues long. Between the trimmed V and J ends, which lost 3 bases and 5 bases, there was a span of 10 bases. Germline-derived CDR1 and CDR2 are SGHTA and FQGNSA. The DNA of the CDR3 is TGTGCCAGCAGCTTCGGGGGTGAGGAGACCCAGTACTTC. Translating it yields CASSFGGEETQYF.

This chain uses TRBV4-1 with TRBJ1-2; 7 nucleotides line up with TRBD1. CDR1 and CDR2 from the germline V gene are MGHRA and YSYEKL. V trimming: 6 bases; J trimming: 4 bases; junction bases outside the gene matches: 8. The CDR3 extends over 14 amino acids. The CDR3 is CASSPGQDIYGYTF. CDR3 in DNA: TGCGCCAGCAGTCCCGGACAGGATATCTATGGCTACACCTTC.